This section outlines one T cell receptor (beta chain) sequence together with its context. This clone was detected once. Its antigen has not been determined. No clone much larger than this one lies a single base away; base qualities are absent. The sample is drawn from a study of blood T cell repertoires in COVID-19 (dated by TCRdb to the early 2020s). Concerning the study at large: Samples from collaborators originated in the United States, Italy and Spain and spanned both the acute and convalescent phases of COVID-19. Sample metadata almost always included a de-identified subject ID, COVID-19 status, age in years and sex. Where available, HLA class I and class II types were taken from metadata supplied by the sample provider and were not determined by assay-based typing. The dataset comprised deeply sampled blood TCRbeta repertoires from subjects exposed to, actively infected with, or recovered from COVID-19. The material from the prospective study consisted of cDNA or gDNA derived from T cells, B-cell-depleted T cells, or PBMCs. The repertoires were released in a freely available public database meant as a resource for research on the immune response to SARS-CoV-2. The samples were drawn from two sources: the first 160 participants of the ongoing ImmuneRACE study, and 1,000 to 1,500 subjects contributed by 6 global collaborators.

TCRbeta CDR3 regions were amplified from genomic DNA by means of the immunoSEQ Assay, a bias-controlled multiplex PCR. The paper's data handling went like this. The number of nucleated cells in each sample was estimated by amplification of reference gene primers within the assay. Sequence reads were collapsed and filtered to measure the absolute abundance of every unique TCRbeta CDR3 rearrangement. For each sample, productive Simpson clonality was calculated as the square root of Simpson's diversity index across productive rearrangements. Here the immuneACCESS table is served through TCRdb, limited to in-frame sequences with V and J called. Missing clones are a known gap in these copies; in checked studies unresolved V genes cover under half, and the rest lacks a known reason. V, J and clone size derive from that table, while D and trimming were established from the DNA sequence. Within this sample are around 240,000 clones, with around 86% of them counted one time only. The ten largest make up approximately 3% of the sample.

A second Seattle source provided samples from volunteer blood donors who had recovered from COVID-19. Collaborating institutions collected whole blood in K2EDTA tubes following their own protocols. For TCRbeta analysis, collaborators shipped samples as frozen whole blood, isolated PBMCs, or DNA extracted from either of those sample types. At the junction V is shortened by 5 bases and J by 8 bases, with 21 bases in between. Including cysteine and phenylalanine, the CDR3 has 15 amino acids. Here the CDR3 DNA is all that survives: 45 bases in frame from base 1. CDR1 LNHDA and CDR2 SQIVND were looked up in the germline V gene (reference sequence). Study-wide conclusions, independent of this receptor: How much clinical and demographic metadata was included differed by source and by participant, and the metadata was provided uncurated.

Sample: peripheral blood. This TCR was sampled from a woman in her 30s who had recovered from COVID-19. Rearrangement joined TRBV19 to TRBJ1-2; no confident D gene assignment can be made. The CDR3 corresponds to CASSSADGFLGGYTF. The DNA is TGTGCCAGTAGTTCAGCGGACGGCTTCCTTGGGGGCTACACCTTC.